The rows below give T cell receptor beta chains drawn from one sample of a study of beta chain features in type 1 diabetes. Repertoires were generated with immunoSEQ multiplex PCR, while TCRdb's copy carries only in-frame clones and drops some. The sample holds 41,000 or so clones, approximately 70% seen once. The sequencing input was Tregs from blood. These receptor sequences come from a man aged 25-40 years with type 1 diabetes. Some clones in this sample may be carry-over from other donors' samples. CDR3s include the opening cysteine and the closing phenylalanine or tryptophan. Fields, in order: J gene, D gene, clone size, CDR3 length, V gene, CDR3 DNA, CDR3 protein. A D gene is named only where the DNA matches it firmly. Not all rows give a size; the values are once, few, many and, for expanded clones, a class.

TRBJ2-1,.,.,12,TRBV29-1,TGCAGCGTTGAAACAGGATACAATGAGCAGTTCTTC,CSVETGYNEQFF
TRBJ1-1,.,.,13,TRBV7-2,TGTGCCAGCAGCCGGCAGGGATCCACTGAAGCTTTCTTT,CASSRQGSTEAFF
TRBJ1-1,TRBD1,few,16,TRBV4-2,TGTGCCAGCAGCCAAGTATACGCACAGGGGGCCTTTGAAGCTTTCTTT,CASSQVYAQGAFEAFF
TRBJ2-3,TRBD2,.,15,TRBV28,TGTGCCAGCTGCGGGGGGGCCAGGAGCACAGATACGCAGTATTTT,CASCGGARSTDTQYF
TRBJ1-2,TRBD1,once,13,TRBV2,TGTGCCAGGGGGACAGGGCCGGTTACCGGCTACACCTTC,CARGTGPVTGYTF
TRBJ1-1,.,few,12,TRBV19,TGTGCCGGCCCAGCGATGAACACTGAAGCTTTCTTT,CAGPAMNTEAFF
TRBJ1-2,.,few,16,TRBV4-3,TGCGCCAGCAGCCAAGGTTACACCACAGGGTCGTGGGGCTACACCTTC,CASSQGYTTGSWGYTF
TRBJ1-1,.,.,14,TRBV7-9,TGTGCCAGCAGTCCAGGCTTCGCGGGCACTGAAGCTTTCTTT,CASSPGFAGTEAFF
TRBJ2-5,TRBD1,.,13,TRBV6-6,TGTGCCAGCAGTTACACAGGGGACGGGACCCAGTACTTC,CASSYTGDGTQYF
TRBJ2-7,.,.,12,TRBV6-6,TGTGCCAGCAGTTACATGGGCAACGAGCAGTACTTC,CASSYMGNEQYF
TRBJ1-1,TRBD1,.,16,TRBV4-1,TGCGTCAGCAGCCAAGCCCCGCCCGGGACAGGGACAAGAGCTTTCTTT,CVSSQAPPGTGTRAFF
TRBJ2-1,.,.,12,TRBV29-1,TGCAGCGTTCGGGAAACCTACAATGAGCAGTTCTTC,CSVRETYNEQFF
TRBJ2-7,TRBD1,few,12,TRBV5-4,TGTGCCAGCAGCTCGACAGGGGACGAGCAGTACTTC,CASSSTGDEQYF
TRBJ2-3,.,.,14,TRBV5-1,TGCGCCAGCAGCTTATGGGGGCCCCCGGATACGCAGTATTTT,CASSLWGPPDTQYF
TRBJ2-1,TRBD1,.,11,TRBV25-1,TGTGCCAGCAGCGGGGACAGCTTACAGTTCTTC,CASSGDSLQFF
TRBJ2-7,TRBD1,.,13,TRBV7-2,TGTGCCAGCAGCTTAGCCAGGGGGAACGAGCAGTACTTC,CASSLARGNEQYF
TRBJ2-1,TRBD2,few,16,TRBV7-8,TGTGCCAGCAGCTCCGCGGGACTAGCGGTCGTTAATGAGCAGTTCTTC,CASSSAGLAVVNEQFF
TRBJ1-4,TRBD1,.,15,TRBV6-5,TGTGCCAGCAGTTCCCAGACAGGGGGGGATGAAAAACTGTTTTTT,CASSSQTGGDEKLFF
TRBJ2-1,.,few,16,TRBV7-3,TGTGCCAGCAGCTTAACGTCAGGGCTCGGGGGCAATGAGCAGTTCTTC,CASSLTSGLGGNEQFF
TRBJ1-6,TRBD1,.,15,TRBV6-1,TGTGCCAGCAGTCTAACAGGGGCGGCTGATTCACCCCTCCACTTT,CASSLTGAADSPLHF
TRBJ2-1,TRBD1,few,16,TRBV5-4,TGTGCCAGCAGCAAAAGACAGGGTCTTTCCTACAATGAGCAGTTCTTC,CASSKRQGLSYNEQFF
TRBJ1-2,.,.,15,TRBV11-2,TGTGCCAGCAGCTTAGGACAGCCTTTTAACTATGGCTACACCTTC,CASSLGQPFNYGYTF
TRBJ1-6,.,.,12,TRBV11-2,TGTGCCAGCAGCCTTTACAGGACAACCCTCCACTTT,CASSLYRTTLHF